The 8 T cell receptor beta chains reported below all come from one sample, sequenced in a study of T cells after yellow fever vaccination. One entry per CDR3 protein results from TCRdb running MiXCR on the 5' RACE reads. In the table there are about 340,000 distinct CDR3 sequences, under 15% of which are singletons. The sequencing used CD4+ T cells sorted from PBMCs, collected 15 days after the yellow fever booster vaccination. The receptors shown here come from a man younger than 30 who received the YFV17D yellow fever vaccine.

J is TRBJ2-7 and V is TRBV9; the D is unclear. Per germline, CDR1 SGDLS and CDR2 YYNGEE. The germline V and J ends were trimmed by 1 base and 1 base, with 6 bases remaining between them. This CDR3 has 13 amino acids. The CDR3 loop is CASSVRASYEQYF. The CDR3 DNA is TGTGCCAGCAGCGTAAGGGCGTCCTACGAGCAGTACTTC.

In its sample, this clonotype was seen a few times. V gene TRBV7-2 combines with J gene TRBJ1-6; D possibly corresponds to TRBD1 (5 bases). V gave up 4 bases and J gave up 5 bases, with 12 bases separating them. The germline CDR1 and CDR2 sequences are SGHTA and FQGNSA. There are 15 residues in the CDR3. The CDR3 loop is CASSWAGSDNSPLHF. CDR3 DNA sequence: TGTGCCAGCAGCTGGGCAGGGTCGGATAATTCACCCCTCCACTTT.

This clonotype occurred a few times. The CDR3 DNA is TGCGCCAGCAGCCAGTCTTTATACCAGATCACCGGGGAGCTGTTTTTT. Residues: CASSQSLYQITGELFF. The rearrangement links TRBV4-3 to TRBJ2-2; D unclear. Looked up from germline, CDR1 is LGHNA and CDR2 is YSLEER. V was clipped by 3 bases and J by 4 bases, with 15 bases between them. The CDR3 covers 16 residues.

A few counts support this clonotype. The chain combines TRBV19 with TRBJ2-1; 9 bases fit TRBD1. Germline CDR1 and CDR2: LNHDA and SQIVND (reference sequence). The CDR3 spans 18 residues. The J segment lost 12 bases and the V segment lost 9 bases, leaving 27 bases of the junction unmatched. Here the CDR3 DNA reads TGTGCCAGCAGGGACAGGGTCTTCTCGGCCCCCCCCCGGGATCCGCAGTTCTTC. This sequence encodes CASRDRVFSAPPRDPQFF.

This clonotype was recorded many times. The chain joins TRBV7-3 to TRBJ1-1; no firm D call. The V gene's germline CDR1 is SGHTA and CDR2 FQGTGA. The germline V and J ends were trimmed by 5 bases and 0 bases, with 13 bases remaining between them. This CDR3 is built from 15 residues. CDR3: CASSLGTGMNTEAFF. For the CDR3, the DNA is TGTGCCAGCAGCCTGGGTACTGGGATGAACACTGAAGCTTTCTTT.

This clonotype was seen ten or more times. The chain links TRBV29-1 to TRBJ2-3; D not resolved. The CDR3 has 10 residues. Per the germline V gene, CDR1 is SQVTM and CDR2 is ANQGSEA. With 6 bases removed from V and 5 bases from J, the gap between germline ends came to 6 bases. In DNA, the CDR3 is TGCAGCGTGAGAAAAGATACGCAGTATTTT. Amino acids: CSVRKDTQYF.

This clonotype was counted only a few times. The chain is built from TRBV6-2 or TRBV6-3 and TRBJ2-7, with D perhaps being TRBD1 or TRBD2 (5 bases each). Trimming took off 7 bases at V and 6 bases at J, with 19 bases between the two ends. This CDR3 has 14 amino acids. Looked up from germline, CDR1 is MNHEY and CDR2 is SVGEGT. In DNA form, the CDR3 reads TGTGCCAGCATCCCCACCGGGGCCCCAGGCGAGCAGTACTTC. Its protein product is CASIPTGAPGEQYF.

J is TRBJ1-5 and V is TRBV5-1; the D gene is possibly TRBD1 (5 bases). Germline V gives CDR1 SGHRS, CDR2 YFSETQ. The CDR3 extends over 13 amino acids. V was shortened by 3 bases and J by 5 bases, with 9 bases between the two germline ends. CDR3 bases: TGCGCCAGCAGCTGGACATCGGATCAGCCCCAGCATTTT. This codes for CASSWTSDQPQHF.